The sequence of this T cell receptor beta chain was determined in a study of T cell repertoires in cytomegalovirus infection. As for the study in general: An indication of both CMV infection and matching HLA type came from public TCR beta signatures.

The CDR3 covers 13 residues. CDR1 is ENHRY, CDR2 SYGVKD, per germline. V lost 5 bases and J lost 7; bases outside the gene matches: 5. From the reads, TCRdb called clonotypes with MiXCR, one entry per CDR3 protein. The sample yields 350,000 to 500,000 distinct CDR3 sequences, 31% seen once. The chain has TRBV10-3 and TRBJ2-1; TRBD1 matches 7 bases. This TCR was recovered from a human donor in good health (CMV status not recorded). Some clones in this sample may be carry-over from other donors' samples. The sample taken for sequencing was PBMCs. CDR3 bases: TGTGCCATCAGTTCTTTACAGGGGAATGAGCAGTTCTTC. This encodes CAISSLQGNEQFF.